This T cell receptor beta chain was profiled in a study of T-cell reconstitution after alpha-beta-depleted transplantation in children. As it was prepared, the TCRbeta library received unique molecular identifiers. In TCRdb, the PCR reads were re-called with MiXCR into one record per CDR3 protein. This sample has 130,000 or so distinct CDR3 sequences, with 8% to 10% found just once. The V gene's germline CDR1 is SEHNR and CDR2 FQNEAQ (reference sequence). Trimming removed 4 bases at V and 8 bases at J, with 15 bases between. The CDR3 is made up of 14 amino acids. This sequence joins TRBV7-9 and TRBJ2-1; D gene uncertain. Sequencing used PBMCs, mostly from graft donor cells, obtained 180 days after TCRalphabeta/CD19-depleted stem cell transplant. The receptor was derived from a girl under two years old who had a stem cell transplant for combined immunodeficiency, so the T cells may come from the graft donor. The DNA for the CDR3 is TGTGCCAGCAGCTCCGTTCCCGGCCAGGATGAGCAGTTCTTC. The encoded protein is CASSSVPGQDEQFF.